The 16 T cell receptor beta chains given below trace back to one sample, sequenced in a study of blood T cell repertoires in COVID-19. The assay was immunoSEQ multiplex PCR, and TCRdb's table has in-frame clones only and misses some. The repertoire holds some 150,000 clones, around 79% seen once, with 1.5% to 2% in the top ten. Sequenced sample: peripheral blood. These TCRs come from a man of 80 years or more with acute or convalescent COVID-19.

The genes are TRBV5-4 and TRBJ2-7; 10 bases match TRBD1. CDR3 length: 14 residues. CDR1 is SGHNT, CDR2 YYREEE, per germline (reference sequence). V shed 4 bases, J shed 4 bases, and the junction held 5 bases outside the gene matches. DNA for the CDR3: TGTGCCAGCAGCAGCTTGGACAGGGGGTACGAGCAGTACTTC. Translating gives CASSSLDRGYEQYF. Using reference TRBV5-4 and TRBJ2-7 for the parts outside the CDR3, the full variable domain is ETGVTQSPTHLIKTRGQQVTLRCSSQSGHNTVSWYQQALGQGPQFIFQYYREEENGRGNFPPRFSGLQFPNYSSELNVNALELDDSALYLCASSSLDRGYEQYFGPGTRLTVT.

There are many counts of this clone. In DNA, the CDR3 is TGTGCCAGCAGCCAAGGGGGGGGCAATGAGCAGTTCTTC. It codes for CASSQGGGNEQFF. The rearrangement links TRBV3-1 (or the pseudogene TRBV3-2) to TRBJ2-1; TRBD2 matches 7 bases. J was trimmed by 6 bases and V by 1 base; bases with no gene match: 0. The CDR3 runs 13 residues. Germline V gene sequence: CDR1 LGHDT, CDR2 YNNKEL (reference sequence).

This clone was counted once. The chain links TRBV4-3 to TRBJ1-5; 8 nucleotides line up with TRBD1. The CDR3 runs 16 residues. Germline CDR1 is LGHNA and CDR2 is YSLEER. V trimming: 0 bases; J trimming: 5 bases; junction bases outside the gene matches: 6. The CDR3 sequence is CASSQDTGGSHQPQHF. The CDR3 DNA follows: TGCGCCAGCAGCCAAGATACAGGGGGGTCCCATCAGCCCCAGCATTTT.

This chain connects TRBV18 to TRBJ2-7; D is undetermined. Trimming removed 3 bases at V and 4 bases at J, with 7 bases between. CDR3 length equals 12 residues. CDR1 is KGHSH, CDR2 LQKENI, per germline. CDR3 sequence: CASSPQEYEQYF. The CDR3 coding sequence is TGTGCCAGCTCACCCCAGGAATACGAGCAGTACTTC.

The J gene is TRBJ1-3, the V gene TRBV30; no definite D call. The CDR3 extends over 13 amino acids. Trimming cost V 6 bases and J 0 bases, with 9 bases left between them. Germline V gives CDR1 GTSNPN, CDR2 SVGIG (reference sequence). The CDR3 spells CACPGSSGNTIYF. The CDR3, as DNA: TGTGCCTGTCCGGGGAGCTCTGGAAACACCATATATTTT.

Here the CDR3 reads CASSYSLTELSSYEQYF. The CDR3 DNA is TGTGCCAGCAGTTACTCGCTAACAGAACTCTCCTCCTACGAGCAGTACTTC. V and J are TRBV6-2 or TRBV6-3 and TRBJ2-7; D remains unclear. Germline-derived CDR1 and CDR2 are MNHEY and SVGEGT. The germline V and J ends were trimmed by 0 bases and 0 bases, with 15 bases remaining between them. The CDR3 spans 17 residues.

The chain joins TRBV19 to TRBJ2-3; 9 positions agree with TRBD2. This CDR3 has 17 amino acids. V shed 2 bases, J shed 1 base, and the junction held 7 bases outside the gene matches. Germline V gives CDR1 LNHDA, CDR2 SQIVND (reference sequence). The CDR3 loop is CASSITGGGAGTDTQYF. Here the CDR3 DNA reads TGTGCCAGTAGTATAACTGGCGGGGGGGCCGGCACAGATACGCAGTATTTT.

The CDR3: CASSPGNPYEQYF. The CDR3 nucleotides read TGTGCCAGCTCACCCGGGAACCCCTACGAGCAGTACTTC. The V and J genes are TRBV18 and TRBJ2-7; D perhaps matches TRBD2 (5 bases). CDR1 and CDR2 (germline): KGHSH, LQKENI. The germline V and J ends were trimmed by 3 bases and 2 bases, with 8 bases remaining between them. The CDR3 spans 13 residues.

This clone was observed once. The chain has TRBV7-9 and TRBJ1-6, with TRBD1 matching over 7 bases. The CDR3 length is 14 residues. Germline V gene lookup returns CDR1 SEHNR and CDR2 FQNEAQ (reference sequence). V trimming: 10 bases; J trimming: 7 bases; junction bases outside the gene matches: 10. The CDR3 region is CATTPGQKNSPLHF. CDR3 bases: TGTGCCACAACTCCGGGACAGAAAAATTCACCCCTCCACTTT.

The rearrangement links TRBV7-2 to TRBJ2-1; 12 bases line up with TRBD2. Germline CDR1 and CDR2: SGHTA and FQGNSA. Trimming removed 1 base from V and 6 bases from J; junction bases left unmatched: 7. There are 17 residues in the CDR3. The CDR3 protein is CASSLVSSGGVFNEQFF. In DNA, the CDR3 is TGTGCCAGCAGCTTAGTTTCTAGCGGGGGGGTATTCAATGAGCAGTTCTTC.

The rearrangement links TRBV6-1 to TRBJ1-2; TRBD1 might be the D (6 bases). The CDR3 totals 14 residues. The germline CDR1 and CDR2 sequences are MNHNS and SASEGT. Trimming cost V 0 bases and J 4 bases, with 9 bases left between them. The CDR3 DNA follows: TGTGCCAGCAGTGAAGCTGGGGGCATCTATGGCTACACCTTC. Translating it yields CASSEAGGIYGYTF.

The chain employs TRBV14 and TRBJ1-2, with TRBD1 matching 9 bases. This CDR3 region has 14 residues. Germline lookup yields CDR1 SGHDN and CDR2 FVKESK. J gave up 4 bases and V 6 bases, and 6 bases lay outside the gene matches. The CDR3 DNA sequence: TGTGCCAGCAGACCGGGACAGGGCATCTATGGCTACACCTTC. Protein sequence: CASRPGQGIYGYTF.

V is TRBV2 and J is TRBJ2-2, with 8 nucleotides matching TRBD2. From germline, CDR1 is SNHLY and CDR2 FYNNEI. The V gene end was trimmed by 5 bases and the J gene end by 7 bases; junction bases not matched to a gene: 9. The CDR3 is made up of 15 amino acids. The CDR3 coding sequence is TGTGCCAGCAGTAGAACGGGGGGGCGTAACGGGGAGCTGTTTTTT. Residues: CASSRTGGRNGELFF. Combining the CDR3 with reference TRBV2 and TRBJ2-2 gives the whole variable domain EPEVTQTPSHQVTQMGQEVILRCVPISNHLYFYWYRQILGQKVEFLVSFYNNEISEKSEIFDDQFSVERPDGSNFTLKIRSTKLEDSAMYFCASSRTGGRNGELFFGEGSRLTVL.

As concerns this clone: Compared with germline, one end of the junction differs, possibly owing to a read error. The gene calls are TRBV27 and TRBJ1-2; maybe TRBD1 (5 bases). The CDR3 covers 12 residues. Germline CDR1 MNHEY, CDR2 SMNVEV (reference sequence). CDR3 in amino acids: CASSLRSPDSGF. The CDR3 DNA reads as TGTGCCAGCAGTTTACGGTCCCCCGACAGCGGGTTC.

This rearrangement joins TRBV15 to TRBJ2-4, with 8 bases aligning to TRBD1. The germline V gene encodes CDR1 LNHNV and CDR2 YYDKDF (reference sequence). Germline trimming cut 2 bases from V and 6 bases from J; bases unmatched to any gene: 6. This CDR3 contains 15 residues. Written as DNA, the CDR3 is TGTGCCACCAGCAGATTCGGACAGGGCTTAAACATTCAGTACTTC. This encodes CATSRFGQGLNIQYF. Full variable domain (missing parts from reference TRBV15 and TRBJ2-4): DAMVIQNPRYQVTQFGKPVTLSCSQTLNHNVMYWYQQKSSQAPKLLFHYYDKDFNNEADTPDNFQSRRPNTSFCFLDIRSPGLGDTAMYLCATSRFGQGLNIQYFGAGTRLSVL.

V and J are TRBV20-1 and TRBJ2-5; TRBD2 might be the D (5 bases). CDR1 is DFQATT, CDR2 SNEGSKA, per germline (reference sequence). The V and J ends lost 3 bases and 9 bases respectively, with 8 bases between them. This CDR3 has 10 residues. The CDR3 loop is CSASRGSQYF. CDR3 in DNA: TGCAGTGCTAGCCGGGGATCCCAGTACTTC.